This TCR beta chain was sequenced during a study of blood T cell repertoires in COVID-19. Overall study context: Samples taken during acute and convalescent COVID-19 were collected in the United States, Italy and Spain. Sources were T cells, B-cell-depleted T cells, or PBMCs; the material itself was cDNA or gDNA.

Authors' processing steps: Nucleated cell number was recorded as an estimate derived from reference gene primer amplification. Assay used: immunoSEQ multiplex PCR; TCRdb lists only in-frame clones, some missing. That table is the source of V, J and clone size, and D and trimming were worked out from the DNA. This sample has about 160,000 clones, with 85% found just once. CDR1 and CDR2 (germline): PRHDT, FYEKMQ (reference sequence). The CDR3 extends over 16 amino acids. With 2 bases clipped from V and 7 bases from J, the junction kept 8 bases outside the gene matches. The source material was peripheral blood. The TCR originated in a man aged 35-49 years with acute or convalescent COVID-19. The J gene is TRBJ1-2, the V gene TRBV13; 12 positions agree with TRBD1. This chain's CDR3 is CASSLTGTGGRTGYTF. The DNA for the CDR3 is TGTGCCAGCAGCTTAACCGGGACAGGGGGCAGGACTGGCTACACCTTC.